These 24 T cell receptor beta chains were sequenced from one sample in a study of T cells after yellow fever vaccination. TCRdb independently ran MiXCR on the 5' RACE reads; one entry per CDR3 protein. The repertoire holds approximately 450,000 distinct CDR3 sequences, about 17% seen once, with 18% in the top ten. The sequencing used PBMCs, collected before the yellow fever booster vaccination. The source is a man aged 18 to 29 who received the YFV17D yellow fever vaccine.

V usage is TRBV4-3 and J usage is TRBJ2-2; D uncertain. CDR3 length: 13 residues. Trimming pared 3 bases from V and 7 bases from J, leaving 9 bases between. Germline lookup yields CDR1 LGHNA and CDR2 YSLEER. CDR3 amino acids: CASSQDWGGELFF. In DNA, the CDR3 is TGCGCCAGCAGCCAGGATTGGGGCGGGGAGCTGTTTTTT.

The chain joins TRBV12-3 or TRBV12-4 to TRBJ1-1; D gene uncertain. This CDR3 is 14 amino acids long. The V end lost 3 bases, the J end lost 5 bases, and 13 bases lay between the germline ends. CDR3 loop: CASSFRVRGTEAFF. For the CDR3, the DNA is TGTGCCAGCAGTTTCCGGGTAAGAGGGACTGAAGCTTTCTTT.

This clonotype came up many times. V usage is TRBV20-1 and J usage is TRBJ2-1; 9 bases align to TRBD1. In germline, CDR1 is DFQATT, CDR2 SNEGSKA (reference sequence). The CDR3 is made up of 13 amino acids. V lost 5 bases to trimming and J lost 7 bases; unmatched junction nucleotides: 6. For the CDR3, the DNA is TGCAGTGCTCCGGGACAGGGAACGAATGAGCAGTTCTTC. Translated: CSAPGQGTNEQFF.

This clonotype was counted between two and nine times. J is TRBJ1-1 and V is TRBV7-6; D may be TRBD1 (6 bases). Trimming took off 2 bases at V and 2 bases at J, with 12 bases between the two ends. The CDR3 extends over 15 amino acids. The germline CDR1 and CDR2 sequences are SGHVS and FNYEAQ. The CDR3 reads CASSLWQGQNTEAFF. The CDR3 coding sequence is TGTGCCAGCAGCTTATGGCAGGGACAAAACACTGAAGCTTTCTTT. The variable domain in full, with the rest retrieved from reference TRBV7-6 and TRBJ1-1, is GAGVSQSPRYKVTKRGQDVALRCDPISGHVSLYWYRQALGQGPEFLTYFNYEAQQDKSGLPNDRFSAERPEGSISTLTIQRTEQRDSAMYRCASSLWQGQNTEAFFGQGTRLTVV.

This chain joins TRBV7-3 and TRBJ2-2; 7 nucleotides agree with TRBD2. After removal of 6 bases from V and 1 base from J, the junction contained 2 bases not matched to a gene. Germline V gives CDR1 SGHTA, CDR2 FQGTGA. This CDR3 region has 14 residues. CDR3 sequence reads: CASRPGGNTGELFF. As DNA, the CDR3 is TGTGCCAGCAGGCCGGGGGGGAACACCGGGGAGCTGTTTTTT.

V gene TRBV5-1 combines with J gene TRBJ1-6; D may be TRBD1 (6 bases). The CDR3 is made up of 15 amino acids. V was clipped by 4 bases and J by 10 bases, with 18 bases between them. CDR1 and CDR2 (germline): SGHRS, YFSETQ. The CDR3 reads CASSPKQGRDSPLHF. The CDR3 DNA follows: TGCGCCAGCAGCCCCAAACAGGGAAGAGACTCACCCCTCCACTTT.

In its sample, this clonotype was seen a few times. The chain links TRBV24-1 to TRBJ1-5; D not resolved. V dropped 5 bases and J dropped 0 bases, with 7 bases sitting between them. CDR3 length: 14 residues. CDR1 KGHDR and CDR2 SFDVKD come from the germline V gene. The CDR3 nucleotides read TGTGCCACCAGTGCTGGCGATAGCAATCAGCCCCAGCATTTT. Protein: CATSAGDSNQPQHF.

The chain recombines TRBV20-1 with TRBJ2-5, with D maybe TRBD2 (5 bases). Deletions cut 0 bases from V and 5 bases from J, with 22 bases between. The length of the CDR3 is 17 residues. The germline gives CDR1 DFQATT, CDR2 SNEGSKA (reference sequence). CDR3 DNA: TGCAGTGCTAGAGACCCTACCGGACTTCCACCTCGGGAGACCCAGTACTTC. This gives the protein CSARDPTGLPPRETQYF.

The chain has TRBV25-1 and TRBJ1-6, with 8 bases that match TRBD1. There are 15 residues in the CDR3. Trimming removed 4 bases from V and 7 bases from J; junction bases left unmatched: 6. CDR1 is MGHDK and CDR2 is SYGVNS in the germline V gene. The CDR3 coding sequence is TGTGCCAGCAGTGGGACCGGGACAGGCAATTCACCCCTCCACTTT. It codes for CASSGTGTGNSPLHF. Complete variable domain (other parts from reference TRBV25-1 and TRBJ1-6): EADIYQTPRYLVIGTGKKITLECSQTMGHDKMYWYQQDPGMELHLIHYSYGVNSTEKGDLSSESTVSRIRTEHFPLTLESARPSHTSQYLCASSGTGTGNSPLHFGNGTRLTVT.

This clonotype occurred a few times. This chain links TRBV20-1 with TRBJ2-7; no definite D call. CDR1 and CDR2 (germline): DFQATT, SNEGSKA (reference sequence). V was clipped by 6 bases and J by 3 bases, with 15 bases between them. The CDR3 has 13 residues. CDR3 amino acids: CSAPNPPNYEQYF. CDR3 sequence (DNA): TGCAGTGCGCCGAATCCCCCTAACTACGAGCAGTACTTC.

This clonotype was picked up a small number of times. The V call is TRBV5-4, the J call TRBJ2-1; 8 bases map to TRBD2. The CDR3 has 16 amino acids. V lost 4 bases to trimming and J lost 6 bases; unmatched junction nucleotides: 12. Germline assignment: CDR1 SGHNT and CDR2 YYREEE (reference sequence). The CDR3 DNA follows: TGTGCCAGCAGCATAGACTACGGGGGGGCAGGCAATGAGCAGTTCTTC. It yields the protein CASSIDYGGAGNEQFF. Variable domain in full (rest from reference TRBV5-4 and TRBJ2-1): ETGVTQSPTHLIKTRGQQVTLRCSSQSGHNTVSWYQQALGQGPQFIFQYYREEENGRGNFPPRFSGLQFPNYSSELNVNALELDDSALYLCASSIDYGGAGNEQFFGPGTRLTVL.

CDR3 coding DNA: TGTGCCAGCAGCCTCCTGATACAGGGAAGGGGGTACGAGCAGTACTTC. Its translation: CASSLLIQGRGYEQYF. The chain employs TRBV5-6 and TRBJ2-7, with TRBD1 as a possible D gene (6 bases). The V end lost 4 bases, the J end lost 4 bases, and 21 bases lay between the germline ends. The CDR3 extends over 16 amino acids. The germline gives CDR1 SGHDT, CDR2 YYEEEE. The full variable domain, in which reference TRBV5-6 and TRBJ2-7 provide the parts outside the CDR3, is DAGVTQSPTHLIKTRGQQVTLRCSPKSGHDTVSWYQQALGQGPQFIFQYYEEEERQRGNFPDRFSGHQFPNYSSELNVNALLLGDSALYLCASSLLIQGRGYEQYFGPGTRLTVT.

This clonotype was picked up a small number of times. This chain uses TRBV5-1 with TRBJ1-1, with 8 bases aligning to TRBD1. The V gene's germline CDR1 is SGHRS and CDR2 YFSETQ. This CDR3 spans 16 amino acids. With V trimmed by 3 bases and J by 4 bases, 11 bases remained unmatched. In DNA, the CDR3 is TGCGCCAGCAGCTCCGGACAGGGACAGGCGAGCACTGAAGCTTTCTTT. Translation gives CASSSGQGQASTEAFF. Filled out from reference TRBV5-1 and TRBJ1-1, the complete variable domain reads KAGVTQTPRYLIKTRGQQVTLSCSPISGHRSVSWYQQTPGQGLQFLFEYFSETQRNKGNFPGRFSGRQFSNSRSEMNVSTLELGDSALYLCASSSGQGQASTEAFFGQGTRLTVV.

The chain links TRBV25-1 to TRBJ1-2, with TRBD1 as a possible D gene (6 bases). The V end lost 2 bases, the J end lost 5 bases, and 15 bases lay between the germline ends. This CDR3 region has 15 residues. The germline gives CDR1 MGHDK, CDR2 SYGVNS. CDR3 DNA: TGTGCCAGCAGTGAAGGAGGTGGCCAGGGGTATGGCTACACCTTC. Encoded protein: CASSEGGGQGYGYTF.

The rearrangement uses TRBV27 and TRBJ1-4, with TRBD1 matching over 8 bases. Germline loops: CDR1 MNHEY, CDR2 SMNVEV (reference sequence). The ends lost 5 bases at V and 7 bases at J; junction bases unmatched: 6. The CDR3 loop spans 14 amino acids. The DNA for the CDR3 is TGTGCCAGCAGTGGACAGGGTTTACGTGAAAAACTGTTTTTT. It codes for CASSGQGLREKLFF.

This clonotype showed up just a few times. The CDR3 bases are TGTGCCAGCCTTGGGTGGGCTAGTGAGGCTTCTATAGCCAAAAACATTCAGTACTTC. This gives the protein CASLGWASEASIAKNIQYF. The chain combines TRBV3-1 with TRBJ2-4, with D unclear. This CDR3 spans 19 amino acids. Germline loops: CDR1 LGHDT, CDR2 YNNKEL (reference sequence). The ends were cut back, 8 bases at V and 0 bases at J, with 26 bases in the middle.

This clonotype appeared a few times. The CDR3 loop is CATTGVSSYNSPLHF. In DNA, the CDR3 is TGTGCCACTACAGGGGTGAGCTCCTATAATTCACCCCTCCACTTT. The rearrangement uses TRBV6-1 and TRBJ1-6; TRBD1 agrees at 7 bases. This CDR3 contains 15 residues. Germline values: CDR1 MNHNS, CDR2 SASEGT. With V trimmed by 10 bases and J by 0 bases, 6 bases remained unmatched.

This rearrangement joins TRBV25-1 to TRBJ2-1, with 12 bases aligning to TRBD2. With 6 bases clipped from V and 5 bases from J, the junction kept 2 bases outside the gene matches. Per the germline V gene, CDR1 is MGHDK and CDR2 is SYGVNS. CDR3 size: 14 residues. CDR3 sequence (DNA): TGTGCCAGCAGACTAGCGGGGGGAGACAATGAGCAGTTCTTC. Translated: CASRLAGGDNEQFF.

Here the CDR3 reads CASSPRDRFTDTQYF. CDR3 coding DNA: TGTGCCAGCAGTCCCCGGGACAGATTCACAGATACGCAGTATTTT. The rearrangement links TRBV27 to TRBJ2-3; 7 positions match TRBD1. The V and J ends lost 5 bases and 2 bases, in that order; junction bases with no gene match: 7. In germline, CDR1 is MNHEY, CDR2 SMNVEV (reference sequence). This CDR3 is 15 amino acids long.

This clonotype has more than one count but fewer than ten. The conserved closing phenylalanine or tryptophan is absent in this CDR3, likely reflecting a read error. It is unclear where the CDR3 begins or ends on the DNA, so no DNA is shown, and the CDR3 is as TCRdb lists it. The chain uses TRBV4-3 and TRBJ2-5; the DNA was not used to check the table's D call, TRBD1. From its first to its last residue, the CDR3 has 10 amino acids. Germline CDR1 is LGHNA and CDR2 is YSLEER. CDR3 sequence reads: CASSQPMGEL.

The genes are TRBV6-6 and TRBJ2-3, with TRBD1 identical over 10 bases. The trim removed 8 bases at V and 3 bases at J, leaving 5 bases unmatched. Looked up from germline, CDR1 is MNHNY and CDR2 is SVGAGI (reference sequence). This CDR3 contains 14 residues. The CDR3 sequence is CASGDRGSTDTQYF. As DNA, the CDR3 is TGTGCCAGCGGGGACAGGGGTTCAACAGATACGCAGTATTTT.

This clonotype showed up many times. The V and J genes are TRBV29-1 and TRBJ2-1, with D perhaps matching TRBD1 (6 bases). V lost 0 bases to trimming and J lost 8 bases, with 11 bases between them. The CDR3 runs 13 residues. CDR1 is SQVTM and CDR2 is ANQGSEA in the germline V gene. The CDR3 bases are TGCAGCGTTGAAGAGTACAGGGAGTATGAGCAGTTCTTC. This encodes CSVEEYREYEQFF.

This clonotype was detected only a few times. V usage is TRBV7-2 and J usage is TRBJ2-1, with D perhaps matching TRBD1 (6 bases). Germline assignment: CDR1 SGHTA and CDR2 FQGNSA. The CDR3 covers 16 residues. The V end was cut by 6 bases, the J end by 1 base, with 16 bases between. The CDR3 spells CASRAQGIGSYNEQFF. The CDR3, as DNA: TGTGCCAGCAGAGCTCAGGGGATTGGGTCCTACAATGAGCAGTTCTTC.

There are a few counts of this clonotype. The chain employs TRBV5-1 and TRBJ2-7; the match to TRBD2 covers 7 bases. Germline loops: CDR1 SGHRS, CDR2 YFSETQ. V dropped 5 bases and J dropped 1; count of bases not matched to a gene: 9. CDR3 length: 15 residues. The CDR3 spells CASRNPGGASYEQYF. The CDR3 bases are TGCGCCAGCAGGAACCCGGGGGGAGCATCCTACGAGCAGTACTTC.